This T cell receptor (beta chain) was observed in a study of OX40 agonist ivuxolimab in advanced cancers. Turning to the study itself: Treatment of patients was with ivuxolimab, an agonistic anti-OX40 (CD134) antibody. Prior therapy, whether anti-PD-1, anti-PD-L1 or anti-CTLA-4, was allowed, and approximately 37% had some.

V was trimmed by 4 bases and J by 0 bases, leaving 18 bases between them. CDR1 and CDR2 from the germline V gene are SQVTM and ANQGSEA. The CDR3 is 16 residues long. Only in-frame clones appear in the TCRdb table, and some are missing; sequencing was by immunoSEQ multiplex PCR. The table shows approximately 30,000 clones, with approximately 86% occurring only once. The chain joins TRBV29-1 to TRBJ1-2; unclear D gene. The specimen comprised CD4+ or CD8+ T cells sorted from blood, sampled in a trial of the OX40 agonist ivuxolimab. The origin of this receptor is an adult with an advanced solid tumor such as melanoma, head and neck, liver or kidney cancer. For the CDR3, the DNA is TGCAGCGTTGGATCAGAAGTGGGCAGAACTAACTATGGCTACACCTTC. This codes for CSVGSEVGRTNYGYTF.